This T cell receptor (beta chain) was recovered during a study of cytomegalovirus exposure and HLA in healthy donors. Study information: Most donors, about 82% of approximately 400 genotyped, fell in the Caucasian-associated ancestry cluster. Broader study findings: An assumption of roughly uniform sequencing depth across donors underlay the presence/absence analyses.

J gave up 1 base and V 2 bases, and 2 bases lay outside the gene matches. In germline, CDR1 is SGHRS, CDR2 YFSETQ. The CDR3 length is 14 residues. With respect to this clone: Its antigen is currently unknown.

This PCR relied on a set of 60 Vbeta primers and 13 Jbeta primers. Generated by immunoSEQ multiplex PCR, the TCRdb table keeps only in-frame clones and is missing some. The listing contains 90,000 to 150,000 clones. Source material: PBMCs. The clonotype originates from a man in his late teens or twenties in good health and CMV-seronegative. The J gene is TRBJ2-5, the V gene TRBV5-1; 7 bases align to TRBD1. The CDR3 DNA reads as TGCGCCAGCAGCTTACAGGGGACCCAAGAGACCCAGTACTTC. This translates into CASSLQGTQETQYF.